This TCR beta chain was documented in a study of regulatory T cells in long-lasting Graves disease. Assembly of TCR beta libraries relied on iRepertoire HTBI primers together with Arm-PCR of CDR3 regions. Original data processing: Identification across samples found 62 TRBV and about 13 TRBJ segments. TCRdb recomputed calls from the multiplex PCR reads with MiXCR, one row per CDR3 protein. What appears here as the V and J calls and clone size reflects TCRdb's work, not the paper's. Among approximately 470,000 distinct CDR3 sequences listed, 20% were seen once. Indicated time point: persistent/refractory GD, antithyroid drugs over 5 years with positive TRAb. Extracted RNA from PBMCs served as the source of the TCR library. American Thyroid Association guidelines defined how Graves' disease was diagnosed. Patients were from an endocrinology department in Xi'an, China. This clonotype appeared many times.

The receptor comes from a female donor with Graves disease. Sequencing used peripheral blood mononuclear cells (PBMCs), obtained when the disease was refractory, from a patient treated with antithyroid drugs.

The CDR3 sequence is CASSPLSRQETQYF. In DNA, the CDR3 is TGTGCCAGCAGCCCCCTATCCCGCCAAGAGACCCAGTACTTC. The chain links TRBV3-1 to TRBJ2-5; no reliable D call. CDR1 is LGHDT and CDR2 is YNNKEL in the germline V gene (reference sequence). This CDR3 is 14 amino acids long. V lost 4 bases and J lost 1, with 10 bases in between.